This TCR beta chain was retrieved from a study of blood T cell repertoires in COVID-19. Study-wide background: Whether acute or convalescent, the COVID-19 samples came from the United States, Italy and Spain. PBMCs, B-cell-depleted T cells, or T cells were the source of the cDNA or gDNA that made up the material.

V dropped 1 base and J dropped 2 bases, with 5 bases sitting between them. The CDR3 covers 13 residues. Germline CDR1 is SGHTA and CDR2 is FQGNSA. Authors' analysis steps: Amplification of reference gene primers was used by the study to estimate nucleated cell counts. Clones were read by immunoSEQ multiplex PCR, and TCRdb kept only the in-frame ones, dropping some. That table is the source of V, J and clone size, and D and trimming were worked out from the DNA. Of approximately 73,000 clones in the sample, around 86% were seen once. The TCR originated in a woman aged 55-70 years with acute or convalescent COVID-19. The chain has TRBV7-2 and TRBJ1-2; D ambiguous. The sequenced material came from peripheral blood. CDR3 nucleotide sequence: TGTGCCAGCAGCTTAGGGCAAAACTATGGCTACACCTTC. This encodes CASSLGQNYGYTF.